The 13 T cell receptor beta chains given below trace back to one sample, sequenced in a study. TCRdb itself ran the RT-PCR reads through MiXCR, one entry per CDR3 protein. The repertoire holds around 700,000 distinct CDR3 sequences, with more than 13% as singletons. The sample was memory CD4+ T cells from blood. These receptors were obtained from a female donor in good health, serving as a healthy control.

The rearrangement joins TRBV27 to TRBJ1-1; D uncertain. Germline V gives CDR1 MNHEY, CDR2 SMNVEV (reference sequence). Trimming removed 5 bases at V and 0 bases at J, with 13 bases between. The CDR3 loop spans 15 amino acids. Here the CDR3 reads CASSKNGDMNTEAFF. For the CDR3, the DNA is TGTGCCAGCAGTAAGAACGGGGATATGAACACTGAAGCTTTCTTT.

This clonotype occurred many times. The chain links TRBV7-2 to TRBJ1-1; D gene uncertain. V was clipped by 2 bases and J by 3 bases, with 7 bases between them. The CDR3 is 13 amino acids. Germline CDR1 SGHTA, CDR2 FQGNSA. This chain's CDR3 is CASSLFFHTEAFF. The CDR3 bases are TGTGCCAGCAGCTTATTCTTTCACACTGAAGCTTTCTTT.

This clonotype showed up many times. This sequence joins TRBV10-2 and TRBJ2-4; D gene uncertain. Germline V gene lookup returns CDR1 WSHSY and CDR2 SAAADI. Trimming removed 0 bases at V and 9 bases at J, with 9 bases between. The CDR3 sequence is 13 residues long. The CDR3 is CASSESQLGIQYF. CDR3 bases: TGCGCCAGCAGTGAGTCTCAATTGGGCATTCAGTACTTC.

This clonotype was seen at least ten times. The CDR3 sequence is CSVGAQYGYTF. CDR3 nucleotides: TGCAGCGTTGGGGCACAGTATGGCTACACCTTC. This sequence joins TRBV29-1 and TRBJ1-2; D gene uncertain. The CDR3 loop spans 11 amino acids. The germline CDR1 and CDR2 sequences are SQVTM and ANQGSEA. V lost 4 bases, J lost 5 bases, and 8 bases lay in between.

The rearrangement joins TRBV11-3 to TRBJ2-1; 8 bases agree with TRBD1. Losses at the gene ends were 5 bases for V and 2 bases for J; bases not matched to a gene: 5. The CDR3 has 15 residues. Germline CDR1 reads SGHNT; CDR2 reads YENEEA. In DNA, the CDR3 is TGTGCCAGCAGCAAAGGACAGGGTACCTACAATGAGCAGTTCTTC. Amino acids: CASSKGQGTYNEQFF.

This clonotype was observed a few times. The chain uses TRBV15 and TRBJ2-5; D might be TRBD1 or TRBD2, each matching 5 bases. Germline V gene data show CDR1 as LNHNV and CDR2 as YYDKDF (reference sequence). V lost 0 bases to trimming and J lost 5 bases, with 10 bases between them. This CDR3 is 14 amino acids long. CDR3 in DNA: TGTGCCACCAGCAGAGACGAGGGGCCGGAGACCCAGTACTTC. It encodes CATSRDEGPETQYF.

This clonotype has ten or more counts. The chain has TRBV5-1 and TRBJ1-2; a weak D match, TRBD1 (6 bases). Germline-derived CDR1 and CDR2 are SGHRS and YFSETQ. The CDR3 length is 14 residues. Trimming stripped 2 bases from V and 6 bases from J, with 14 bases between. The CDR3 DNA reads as TGCGCCAGCAGCTTACTACAGGGAGAACATGGCTACACCTTC. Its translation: CASSLLQGEHGYTF.

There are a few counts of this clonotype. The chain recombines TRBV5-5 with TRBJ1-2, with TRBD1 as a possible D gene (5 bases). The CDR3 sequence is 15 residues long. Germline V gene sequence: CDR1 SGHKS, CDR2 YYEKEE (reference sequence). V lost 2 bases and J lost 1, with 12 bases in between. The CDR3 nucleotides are TGTGCCAGCAGCTTCTCCAGGGTCCATAACTATGGCTACACCTTC. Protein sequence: CASSFSRVHNYGYTF.

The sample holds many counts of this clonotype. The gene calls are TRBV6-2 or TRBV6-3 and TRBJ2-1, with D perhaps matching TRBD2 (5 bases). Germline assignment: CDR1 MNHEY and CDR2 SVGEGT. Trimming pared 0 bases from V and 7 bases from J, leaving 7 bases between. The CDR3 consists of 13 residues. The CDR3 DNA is TGTGCCAGCAGTTACTCGAGGGTTAATGAGCAGTTCTTC. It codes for CASSYSRVNEQFF.

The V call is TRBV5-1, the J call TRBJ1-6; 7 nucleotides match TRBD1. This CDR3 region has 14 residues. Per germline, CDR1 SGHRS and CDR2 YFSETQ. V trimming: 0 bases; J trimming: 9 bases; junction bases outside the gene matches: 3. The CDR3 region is CASSLEGALSPLHF. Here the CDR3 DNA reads TGCGCCAGCAGCTTGGAGGGGGCTCTTTCACCCCTCCACTTT.

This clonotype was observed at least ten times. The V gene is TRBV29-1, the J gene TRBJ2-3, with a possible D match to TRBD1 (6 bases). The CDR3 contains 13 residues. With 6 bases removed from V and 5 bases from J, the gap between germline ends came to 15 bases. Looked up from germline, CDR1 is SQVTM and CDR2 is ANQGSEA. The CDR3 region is CSVAEGVGDTQYF. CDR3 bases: TGCAGCGTCGCCGAGGGGGTGGGAGATACGCAGTATTTT.

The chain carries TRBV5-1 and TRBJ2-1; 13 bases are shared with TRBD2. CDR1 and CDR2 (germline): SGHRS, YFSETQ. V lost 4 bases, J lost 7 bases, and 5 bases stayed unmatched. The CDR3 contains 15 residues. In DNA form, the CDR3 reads TGCGCCAGCAGCGCACCGGGACTAGCGGGGAATGAGCAGTTCTTC. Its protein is CASSAPGLAGNEQFF.

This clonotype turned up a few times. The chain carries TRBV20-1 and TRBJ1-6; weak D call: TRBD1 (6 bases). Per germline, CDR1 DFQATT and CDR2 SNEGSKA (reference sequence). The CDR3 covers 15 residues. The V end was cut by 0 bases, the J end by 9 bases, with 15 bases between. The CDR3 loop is CSAREVVAGVSPLHF. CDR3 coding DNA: TGCAGTGCTAGAGAGGTGGTGGCAGGGGTTTCACCCCTCCACTTT.